Sequencing of this TCR beta chain was carried out in a study of CD8 T cells in ankylosing spondylitis. This clonotype has ten or more counts. Antigen: not known. One entry per CDR3 protein results from TCRdb running MiXCR on the 5' RACE reads. The sample has around 540,000 distinct CDR3 sequences; roughly an eighth are singletons. The V gene's germline CDR1 is SGHRS and CDR2 YFSETQ. CDR3 length equals 15 residues. V dropped 4 bases and J dropped 3; count of bases not matched to a gene: 7. Study-wide results and limits: The study looked at matched synovial fluid samples from ankylosing spondylitis patients. Disease-linked clones were reported to be significantly enriched there. Typical of ankylosing spondylitis blood, it appeared, was a TCR beta motif of fewer than 10 highly homologous variants.

The chain joins TRBV5-1 to TRBJ2-5; TRBD2 agrees at 9 bases. This TCR was sampled from a male donor with ankylosing spondylitis. Sequencing used blood, either unsorted or a sorted T cell fraction (not recorded which). The CDR3 bases are TGCGCCAGCAGCCCCCGACTAGCGGAGGAAGAGACCCAGTACTTC. Its protein is CASSPRLAEEETQYF.